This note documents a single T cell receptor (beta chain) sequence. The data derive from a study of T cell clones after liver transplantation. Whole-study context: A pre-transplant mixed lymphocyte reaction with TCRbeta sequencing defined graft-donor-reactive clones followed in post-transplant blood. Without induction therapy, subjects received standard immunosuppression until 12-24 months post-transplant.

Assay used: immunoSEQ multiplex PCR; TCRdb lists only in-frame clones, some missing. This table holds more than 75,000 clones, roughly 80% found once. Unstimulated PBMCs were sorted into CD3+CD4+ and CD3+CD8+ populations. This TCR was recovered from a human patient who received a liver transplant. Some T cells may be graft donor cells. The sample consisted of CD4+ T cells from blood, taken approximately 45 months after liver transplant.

Written as DNA, the CDR3 is TGCGCCAGCAGTGGGCAGGGCGGCACTGAAGCTTTCTTT. Amino acids: CASSGQGGTEAFF. The chain links TRBV5-1 to TRBJ1-1; a weak D match, TRBD1 (5 bases). V gave up 5 bases and J gave up 4 bases, with 12 bases separating them. CDR1 and CDR2 (germline): SGHRS, YFSETQ. This CDR3 region has 13 residues.